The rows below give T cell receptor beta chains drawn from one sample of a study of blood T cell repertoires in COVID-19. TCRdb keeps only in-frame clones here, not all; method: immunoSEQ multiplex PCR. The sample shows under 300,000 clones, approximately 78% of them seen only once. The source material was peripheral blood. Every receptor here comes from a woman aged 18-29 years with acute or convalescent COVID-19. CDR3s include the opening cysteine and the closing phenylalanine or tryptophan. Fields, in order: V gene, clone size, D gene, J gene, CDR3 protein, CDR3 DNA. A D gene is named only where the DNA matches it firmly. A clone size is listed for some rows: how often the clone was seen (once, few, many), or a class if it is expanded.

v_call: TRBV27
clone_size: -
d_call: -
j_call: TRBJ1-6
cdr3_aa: CASSLRRTEDSPLHF
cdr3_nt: TGTGCCAGCAGTTTACGGCGGACGGAGGATTCACCCCTCCACTTT

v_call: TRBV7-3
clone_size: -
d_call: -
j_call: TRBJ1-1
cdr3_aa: CASSSTPGEGEAFF
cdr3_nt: TGTGCCAGCAGCTCGACTCCAGGGGAGGGTGAAGCTTTCTTT

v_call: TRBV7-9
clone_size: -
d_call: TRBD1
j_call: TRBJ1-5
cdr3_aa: CASSPDRGVVGNQPQHF
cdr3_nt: TGTGCCAGCAGTCCTGACAGGGGTGTGGTTGGCAATCAGCCCCAGCATTTT

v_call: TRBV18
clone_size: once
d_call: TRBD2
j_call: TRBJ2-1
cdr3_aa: CASSRGLAGGYEQFF
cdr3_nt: TGTGCCAGCTCACGCGGACTAGCGGGAGGGTATGAGCAGTTCTTC

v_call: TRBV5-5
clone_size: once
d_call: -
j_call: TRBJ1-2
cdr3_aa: CASSLAAGGNYGYTF
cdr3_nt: TGTGCCAGCAGCTTGGCGGCGGGAGGGAACTATGGCTACACCTTC

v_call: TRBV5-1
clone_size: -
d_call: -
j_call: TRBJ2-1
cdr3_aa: CASRPSSDEQFF
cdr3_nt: TGCGCCAGCAGACCTTCCAGCGATGAGCAGTTCTTC

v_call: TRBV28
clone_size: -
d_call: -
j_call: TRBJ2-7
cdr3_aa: CASSTGQRGSYEQYF
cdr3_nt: TGTGCCAGCAGTACCGGACAGAGGGGTTCCTACGAGCAGTACTTC

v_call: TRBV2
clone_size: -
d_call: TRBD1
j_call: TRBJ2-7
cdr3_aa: CASSEYKGTWTGF
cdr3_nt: TGTGCCAGCAGTGAATACAAGGGGACCTGGACAGGATTC

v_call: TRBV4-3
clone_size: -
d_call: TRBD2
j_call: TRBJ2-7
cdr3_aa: CASSLGGTRVHEQYF
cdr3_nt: TGCGCCAGCAGCCTGGGGGGGACTAGGGTCCACGAGCAGTACTTC

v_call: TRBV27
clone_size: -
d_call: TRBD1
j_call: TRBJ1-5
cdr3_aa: CASSLPTGGGQPQHF
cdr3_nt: TGTGCCAGCAGTTTACCGACAGGGGGCGGACAGCCCCAGCATTTT

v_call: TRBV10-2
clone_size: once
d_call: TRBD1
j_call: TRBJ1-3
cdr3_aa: CASTAGGNSGNTIYF
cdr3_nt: TGCGCCAGCACCGCAGGGGGAAACTCTGGAAACACCATATATTTT

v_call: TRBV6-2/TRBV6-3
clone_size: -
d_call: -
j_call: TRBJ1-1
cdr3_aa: CASSYQDTEAFF
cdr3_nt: TGTGCCAGCAGTTACCAGGACACTGAAGCTTTCTTT

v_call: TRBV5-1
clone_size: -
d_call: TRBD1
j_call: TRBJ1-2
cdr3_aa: CASSSDGQEGGYTF
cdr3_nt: TGCGCCAGCAGTAGTGACGGACAGGAGGGAGGCTACACCTTC

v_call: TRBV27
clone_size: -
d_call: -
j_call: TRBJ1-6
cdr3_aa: CASSPTEEPNSPLHF
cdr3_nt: TGTGCCAGCAGTCCCACGGAGGAACCCAATTCACCCCTCCACTTT

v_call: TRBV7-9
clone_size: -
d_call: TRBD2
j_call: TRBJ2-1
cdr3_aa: CATRTSGLYNEQFF
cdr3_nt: TGTGCCACCCGGACTAGCGGACTATACAATGAGCAGTTCTTC

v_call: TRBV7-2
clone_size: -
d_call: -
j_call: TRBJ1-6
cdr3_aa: CASSLGDRTYNSPLHF
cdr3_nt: TGTGCCAGCAGCTTAGGTGACAGGACCTATAATTCACCCCTCCACTTT

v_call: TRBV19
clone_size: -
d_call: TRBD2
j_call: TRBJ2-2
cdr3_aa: CASSPGLAGGGELFF
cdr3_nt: TGTGCCAGTAGCCCGGGACTAGCGGGAGGAGGGGAGCTGTTTTTT

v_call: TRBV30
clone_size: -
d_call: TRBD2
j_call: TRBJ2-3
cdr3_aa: CAWSGGSADTQYF
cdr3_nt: TGTGCCTGGAGTGGCGGGAGTGCAGATACGCAGTATTTT

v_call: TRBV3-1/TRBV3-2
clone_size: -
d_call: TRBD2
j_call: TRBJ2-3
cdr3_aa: CASSQVSTSGTDTQYF
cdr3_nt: TGTGCCAGCAGCCAAGTTTCAACTAGCGGTACAGATACGCAGTATTTT

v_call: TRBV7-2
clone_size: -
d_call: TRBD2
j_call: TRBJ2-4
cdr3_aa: CASSLAILAGGRAKNIQYF
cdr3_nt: TGTGCCAGCAGCTTAGCGATACTAGCGGGAGGGCGGGCCAAAAACATTCAGTACTTC

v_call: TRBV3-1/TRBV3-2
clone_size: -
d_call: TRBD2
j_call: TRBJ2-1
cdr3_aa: CASGTSGIEQFF
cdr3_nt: TGTGCCAGCGGGACTAGCGGGATCGAGCAGTTCTTC

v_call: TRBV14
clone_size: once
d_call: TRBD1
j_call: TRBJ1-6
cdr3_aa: CASSPLPGQGAMGNSPLHF
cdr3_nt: TGTGCCAGCAGCCCGCTACCGGGACAGGGGGCGATGGGGAATTCACCCCTCCACTTT

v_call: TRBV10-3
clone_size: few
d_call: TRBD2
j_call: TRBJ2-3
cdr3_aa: CATLRWLAGGGADTQYF
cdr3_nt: TGTGCCACCTTACGATGGCTAGCGGGAGGCGGCGCAGATACGCAGTATTTT

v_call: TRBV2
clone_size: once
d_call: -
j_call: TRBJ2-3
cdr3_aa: CASSEIGEVYISQYF
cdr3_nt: TGTGCCAGCAGTGAGATTGGGGAGGTCTATATATCGCAGTATTTT

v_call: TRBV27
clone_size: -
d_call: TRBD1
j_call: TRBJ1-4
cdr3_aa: CASRGTGAGEKLFF
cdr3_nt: TGTGCCAGCCGAGGTACAGGGGCGGGTGAAAAACTGTTTTTT

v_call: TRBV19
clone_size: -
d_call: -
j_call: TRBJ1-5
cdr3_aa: CASRPDRGNQPQHF
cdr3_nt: TGTGCCAGTAGACCGGACAGAGGCAATCAGCCCCAGCATTTT

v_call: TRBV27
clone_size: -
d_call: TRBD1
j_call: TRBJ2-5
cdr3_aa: CASSSGQGETQYF
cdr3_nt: TGTGCCAGCAGTTCGGGACAGGGAGAGACCCAGTACTTC

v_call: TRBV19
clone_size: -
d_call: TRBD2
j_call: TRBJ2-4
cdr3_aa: CASSIYRRLAGLGWAKNIQYF
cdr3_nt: TGTGCCAGTAGTATTTACCGGCGGCTAGCGGGACTCGGTTGGGCCAAAAACATTCAGTACTTC

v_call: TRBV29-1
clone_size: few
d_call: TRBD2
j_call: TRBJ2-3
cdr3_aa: CSVLRLAGDTQYF
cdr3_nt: TGCAGCGTTCTCCGACTAGCGGGAGATACGCAGTATTTT

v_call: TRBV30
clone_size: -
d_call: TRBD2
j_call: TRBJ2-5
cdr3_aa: CAWSVLSGRASGKTQYF
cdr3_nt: TGTGCCTGGAGTGTACTGTCCGGGAGGGCCTCGGGAAAGACCCAGTACTTC

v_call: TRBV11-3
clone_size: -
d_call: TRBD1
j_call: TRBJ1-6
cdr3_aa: CASSPPGQGRSPLHF
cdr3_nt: TGTGCCAGCAGCCCTCCGGGACAGGGCCGTTCACCCCTCCACTTT

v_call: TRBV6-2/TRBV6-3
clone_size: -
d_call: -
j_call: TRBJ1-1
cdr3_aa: CASSDGQTFEAFF
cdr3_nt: TGTGCCAGCAGTGACGGACAAACGTTTGAAGCTTTCTTT

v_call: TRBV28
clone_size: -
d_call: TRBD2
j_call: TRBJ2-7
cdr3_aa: CASSLGGSINEQYF
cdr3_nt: TGTGCCAGCAGTTTAGGCGGGAGTATCAACGAGCAGTACTTC

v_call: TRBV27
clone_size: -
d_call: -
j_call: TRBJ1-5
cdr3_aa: CASSLWGDSNQPQHF
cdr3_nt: TGTGCCAGCAGTTTATGGGGAGATAGCAATCAGCCCCAGCATTTT

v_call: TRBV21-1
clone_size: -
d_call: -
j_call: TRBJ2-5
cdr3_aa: CASSRGVADYIQTQYF
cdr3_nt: TGTGCCAGCAGCAGGGGGGTAGCGGACTATATACAGACCCAGTACTTC

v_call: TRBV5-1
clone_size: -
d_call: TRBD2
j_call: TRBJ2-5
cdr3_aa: CASSSGLAQETQYF
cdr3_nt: TGCGCCAGCAGCTCCGGACTAGCACAAGAGACCCAGTACTTC

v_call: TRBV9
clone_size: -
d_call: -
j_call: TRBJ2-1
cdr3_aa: CASSVHRSGFSYNEQFF
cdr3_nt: TGTGCCAGCAGCGTCCACAGATCCGGCTTTTCCTACAATGAGCAGTTCTTC

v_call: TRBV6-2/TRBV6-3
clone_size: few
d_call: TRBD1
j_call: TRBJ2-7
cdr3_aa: CASSQPTGISYEQYF
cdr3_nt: TGTGCCAGCAGTCAACCGACAGGGATATCCTACGAGCAGTACTTC

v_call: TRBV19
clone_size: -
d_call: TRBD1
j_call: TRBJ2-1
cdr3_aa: CASSSPIDRATYNEQFF
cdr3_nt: TGTGCCAGTAGTTCACCCATCGACAGGGCCACCTACAATGAGCAGTTCTTC

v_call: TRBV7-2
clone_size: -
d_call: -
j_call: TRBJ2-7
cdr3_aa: CASSLGRNYEQYF
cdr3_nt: TGTGCCAGCAGCTTAGGCAGAAACTACGAGCAGTACTTC

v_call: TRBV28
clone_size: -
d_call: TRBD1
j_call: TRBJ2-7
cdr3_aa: CASSSGQVQAYEQYF
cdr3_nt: TGTGCCAGCAGTTCGGGACAGGTCCAGGCCTACGAGCAGTACTTC

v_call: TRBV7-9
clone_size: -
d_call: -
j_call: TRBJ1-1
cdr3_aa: CASRAGRRVAFF
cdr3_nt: TGTGCCAGCAGGGCGGGGAGAAGGGTAGCTTTCTTT

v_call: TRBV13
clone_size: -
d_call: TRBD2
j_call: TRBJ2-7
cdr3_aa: CASSQTSGSSYEQYF
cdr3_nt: TGTGCCAGCAGCCAGACTAGCGGGAGTTCTTACGAGCAGTACTTC

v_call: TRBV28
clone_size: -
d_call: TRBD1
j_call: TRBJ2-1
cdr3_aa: CASSDPGQAWNEQFF
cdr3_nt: TGTGCCAGCAGTGATCCGGGACAGGCGTGGAATGAGCAGTTCTTC

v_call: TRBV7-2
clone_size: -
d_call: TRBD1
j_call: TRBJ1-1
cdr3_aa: CASSSTGGQVEAFF
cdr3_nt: TGTGCCAGCAGCTCAACGGGGGGACAGGTTGAAGCTTTCTTT

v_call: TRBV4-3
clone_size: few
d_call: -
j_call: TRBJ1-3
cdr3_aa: CASSQAYPPGLSGNTIYF
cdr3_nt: TGCGCCAGCAGCCAAGCCTACCCCCCGGGACTCAGTGGAAACACCATATATTTT

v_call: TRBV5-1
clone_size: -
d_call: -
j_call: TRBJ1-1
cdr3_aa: CASSGVGGGTEAFF
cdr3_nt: TGCGCCAGCAGCGGCGTTGGGGGCGGCACTGAAGCTTTCTTT

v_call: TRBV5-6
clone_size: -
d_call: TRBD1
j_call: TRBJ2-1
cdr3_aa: CASSLPGGNEQFF
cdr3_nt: TGTGCCAGCAGCTTGCCAGGGGGCAATGAGCAGTTCTTC

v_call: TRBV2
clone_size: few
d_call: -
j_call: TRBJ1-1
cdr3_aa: CASSGGTRTEAFF
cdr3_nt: TGTGCCAGCAGTGGAGGAACACGCACTGAAGCTTTCTTT

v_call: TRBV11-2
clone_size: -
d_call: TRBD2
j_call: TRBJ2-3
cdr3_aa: CASSPTLAGFTDTQYF
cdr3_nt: TGTGCCAGCAGCCCAACCCTAGCGGGGTTCACAGATACGCAGTATTTT

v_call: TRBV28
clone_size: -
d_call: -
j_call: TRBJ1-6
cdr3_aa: CASSSGESSYNSPLHF
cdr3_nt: TGTGCCAGCTCCAGCGGTGAGAGCTCCTATAATTCACCCCTCCACTTT

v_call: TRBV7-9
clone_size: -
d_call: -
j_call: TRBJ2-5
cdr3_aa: CASSLGLRIGTQYF
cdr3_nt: TGTGCCAGCAGCTTAGGTCTCAGGATTGGGACCCAGTACTTC

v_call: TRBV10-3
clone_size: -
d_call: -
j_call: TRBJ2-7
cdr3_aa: CAISEETSSHEQYF
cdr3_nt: TGTGCCATCAGTGAAGAGACTAGTTCCCACGAGCAGTACTTC

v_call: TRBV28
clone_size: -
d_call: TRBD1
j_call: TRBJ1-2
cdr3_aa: CASSDEGQWLHGYTF
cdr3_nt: TGTGCCAGCAGTGATGAGGGACAGTGGCTCCATGGCTACACCTTC

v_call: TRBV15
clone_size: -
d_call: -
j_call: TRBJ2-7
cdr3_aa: CATSRDALESSYEQYF
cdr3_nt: TGTGCCACCAGCAGAGATGCGCTGGAGTCCTCCTACGAGCAGTACTTC

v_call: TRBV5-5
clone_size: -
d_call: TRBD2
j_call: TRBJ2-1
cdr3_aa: CASSFSSIAGGPSSYNEQFF
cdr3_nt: TGTGCCAGCAGCTTCTCTTCGATAGCGGGAGGGCCTAGCTCCTACAATGAGCAGTTCTTC

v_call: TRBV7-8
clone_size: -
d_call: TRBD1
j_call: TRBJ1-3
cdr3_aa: CASSLRTGPGNTIYF
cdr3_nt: TGTGCCAGCAGCTTAAGGACAGGGCCTGGAAACACCATATATTTT

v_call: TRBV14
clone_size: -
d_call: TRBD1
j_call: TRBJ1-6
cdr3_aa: CASSQGDRNSPLHF
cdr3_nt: TGTGCCAGCAGCCAAGGGGACAGAAATTCACCCCTCCACTTT

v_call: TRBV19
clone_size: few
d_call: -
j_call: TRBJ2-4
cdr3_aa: CASSIGARGLHENIQYF
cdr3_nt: TGTGCCAGTAGTATAGGGGCCCGCGGGCTGCATGAAAACATTCAGTACTTC

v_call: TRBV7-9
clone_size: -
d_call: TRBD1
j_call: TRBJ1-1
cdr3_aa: CASSPQTGMNTEAFF
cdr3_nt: TGTGCCAGCAGCCCACAGACAGGGATGAACACTGAAGCTTTCTTT